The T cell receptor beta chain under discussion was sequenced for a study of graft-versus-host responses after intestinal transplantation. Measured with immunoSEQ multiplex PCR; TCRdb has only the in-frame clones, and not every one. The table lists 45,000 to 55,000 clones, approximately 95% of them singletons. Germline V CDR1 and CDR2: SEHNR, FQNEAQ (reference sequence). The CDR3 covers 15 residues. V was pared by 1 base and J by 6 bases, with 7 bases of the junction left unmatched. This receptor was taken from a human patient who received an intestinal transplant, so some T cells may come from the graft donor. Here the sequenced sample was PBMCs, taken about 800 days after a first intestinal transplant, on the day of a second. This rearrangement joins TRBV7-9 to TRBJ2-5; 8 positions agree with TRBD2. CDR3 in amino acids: CASSLVSGVLKTQYF. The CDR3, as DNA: TGTGCCAGCAGCTTAGTTAGCGGGGTTCTAAAGACCCAGTACTTC.